This T cell receptor (beta chain) was sequenced during a study of glioma-infiltrating T cells after dendritic cell vaccination. Study summary: Dendritic cells derived from monocytes and pulsed with autologous tumor lysate formed the vaccine.

Noted time point: after dendritic cell vaccination, including at tumor progression/relapse. Before vaccination, two weeks after the third vaccination, and at progression, PBMC were collected. Input was approximately 2.1 ug genomic DNA, or all available if less. The PCR used 60 V beta and 13 J beta primers. Here immunoSEQ multiplex PCR was the method, and the copy in TCRdb shows in-frame clones only, minus some. This sample has about 50,000 clones, with around 91% found just once. CDR1 is SQVTM, CDR2 ANQGSEA, per germline. The CDR3 has 12 amino acids. The V segment lost 7 bases and the J segment 5 bases; nucleotides outside the gene matches: 4.

Specimen: blood, collected after dendritic cell vaccination. This receptor was obtained from a human donor with glioblastoma. The rearrangement joins TRBV29-1 to TRBJ2-2; 7 bases line up with TRBD2. The CDR3 reads CSAAGGTGELFF. The CDR3 nucleotides are TGCAGCGCCGCCGGGGGGACCGGGGAGCTGTTTTTT.